Listed here are 9 T cell receptor beta chains from one sample, sequenced in a study of blood T cell repertoires in COVID-19. Measured with immunoSEQ multiplex PCR; TCRdb has only the in-frame clones, and not every one. The sample carries 20,000 to 30,000 clones, roughly 85% recorded once. The sample taken for sequencing was peripheral blood. These receptors were obtained from a human donor in a cohort sampled during active COVID-19.

The chain joins TRBV11-2 to TRBJ1-4; TRBD1 matches at 9 bases. Per germline, CDR1 SGHAT and CDR2 FQNNGV. The CDR3 is 14 residues long. J lost 6 bases, V lost 4 bases, and 3 bases had no gene match. This CDR3 reads CASSSGTGYEKLFF. CDR3 sequence (DNA): TGTGCCAGCAGCTCCGGGACAGGGTATGAAAAACTGTTTTTT.

V gene TRBV7-9 combines with J gene TRBJ2-7; a weak D match, TRBD1 (6 bases). Trimming pared 6 bases from V and 1 base from J, leaving 13 bases between. Germline CDR1 and CDR2: SEHNR and FQNEAQ (reference sequence). This CDR3 has 14 residues. In DNA form, the CDR3 reads TGTGCCAGCAGACTACAGGGATGGTCCTACGAGCAGTACTTC. Translating gives CASRLQGWSYEQYF.

The chain uses TRBV5-1 and TRBJ1-1; a weak D match, TRBD1 (5 bases). This CDR3 has 15 amino acids. Germline values: CDR1 SGHRS, CDR2 YFSETQ. Trimming took off 0 bases at V and 2 bases at J, with 11 bases between the two ends. The CDR3, as DNA: TGCGCCAGCAGCTTGGTCTTTAGGGGCAACACTGAAGCTTTCTTT. Amino acids: CASSLVFRGNTEAFF.

The chain links TRBV6-4 to TRBJ2-1, with TRBD2 matching 8 bases. J lost 1 base, V lost 7 bases, and 9 bases had no gene match. Germline CDR1 is MRHNA and CDR2 is SNTAGT. The CDR3 has 16 residues. CDR3 nucleotides: TGTGCCAGCAACCCCTCCGGGGGGGCGTCCTACAATGAGCAGTTCTTC. Translation gives CASNPSGGASYNEQFF.

V usage is TRBV6-5 and J usage is TRBJ1-1, with no clear D. V was cut by 5 bases and J by 4 bases, with 17 bases left in between. Looked up from germline, CDR1 is MNHEY and CDR2 is SVGAGI. The CDR3 has 15 amino acids. In DNA form, the CDR3 reads TGTGCCAGCAGTCCACGCAGCGAATGGAGCACTGAAGCTTTCTTT. As protein: CASSPRSEWSTEAFF.

This sequence joins TRBV30 and TRBJ2-5; 9 nucleotides line up with TRBD1. The CDR3 loop spans 15 amino acids. CDR1 is GTSNPN and CDR2 is SVGIG in the germline V gene (reference sequence). J was trimmed by 4 bases and V by 5 bases; bases with no gene match: 11. The CDR3 bases are TGTGCCTGGGTGGGACAGGGTGTGAGTCCAGAGACCCAGTACTTC. Its protein is CAWVGQGVSPETQYF.

V is TRBV7-9 and J is TRBJ1-2, with a tentative D call TRBD1 (5 bases). The CDR3 has 14 residues. The V and J ends lost 1 base and 4 bases respectively, with 10 bases between them. Germline loops: CDR1 SEHNR, CDR2 FQNEAQ (reference sequence). The DNA for the CDR3 is TGTGCCAGCAGCTTAGACGGCAGGGTCTATGGCTACACCTTC. Translation gives CASSLDGRVYGYTF.

This clone was observed once. The genes are TRBV25-1 and TRBJ2-3, with TRBD1 matching 7 bases. V lost 6 bases, J lost 3 bases, and 9 bases stayed unmatched. CDR1 and CDR2 from the germline V gene are MGHDK and SYGVNS. This CDR3 has 15 amino acids. This chain's CDR3 is CASSLQGQRTDTQYF. The CDR3 region has the DNA TGTGCCAGCAGCCTACAGGGGCAAAGGACAGATACGCAGTATTTT. The complete variable domain, with remaining parts taken from reference TRBV25-1 and TRBJ2-3, reads EADIYQTPRYLVIGTGKKITLECSQTMGHDKMYWYQQDPGMELHLIHYSYGVNSTEKGDLSSESTVSRIRTEHFPLTLESARPSHTSQYLCASSLQGQRTDTQYFGPGTRLTVL.

V usage is TRBV19 and J usage is TRBJ2-4; weak D call: TRBD2 (5 bases). V shed 8 bases and J shed 5 bases, with 10 bases lying between them. CDR1 and CDR2 (germline): LNHDA, SQIVND (reference sequence). The CDR3 contains 12 residues. DNA for the CDR3: TGTGCCAGTCTAGCAGTAGAAAACATTCAGTACTTC. Translation: CASLAVENIQYF.